Listed below are T cell receptor beta chains from one sample, sequenced in a study of T-cell reconstitution after alpha-beta-depleted transplantation in children. Using its own MiXCR run on the PCR reads, TCRdb lists one record per CDR3 protein. This sample carries a few hundred thousand distinct CDR3 sequences, roughly a tenth of them seen once, and the ten largest clones take around 5.1%. Sequenced material: PBMCs from the stem cell graft donor, taken from the stem cell graft. These receptor sequences come from a human donor who donated a stem cell graft to a child with SCID. Both conserved end residues are part of each CDR3. Each record gives: CDR3 length, J gene, V gene, CDR3 protein.

13 | TRBJ1-1 | TRBV7-2 | CASSPPWSTEAFF
15 | TRBJ2-2 | TRBV14 | CASSQVWLGAGELFF
18 | TRBJ2-1 | TRBV7-3 | CASSPGGLAGFSYNEQFF
19 | TRBJ2-4 | TRBV5-6 | CASSILDREVPWTKNIQYF
16 | TRBJ1-5 | TRBV6-2/TRBV6-3 | CASSRWGHGHNQPQHF
13 | TRBJ2-5 | TRBV10-3 | CAIGRGGQETQYF
12 | TRBJ2-3 | TRBV20-1 | CSARDYGATQYF
15 | TRBJ2-3 | TRBV15 | CATSRDVTGKGTQYF
15 | TRBJ2-7 | TRBV2 | CASNPGLVGSYEQYF
14 | TRBJ2-1 | TRBV3-1 | CAIWGGLSVNEQFF
15 | TRBJ1-6 | TRBV2 | CASRTAGDYNSPLHF
14 | TRBJ2-1 | TRBV7-3 | CASSLRGRYNEQFF
16 | TRBJ2-7 | TRBV4-2 | CASSPRSGQDIYEQYF
13 | TRBJ2-5 | TRBV12-3/TRBV12-4 | CASSFTGEETQYF
15 | TRBJ1-1 | TRBV3-1 | CASSPTGTMNTEAFF
11 | TRBJ1-1 | TRBV28 | CASSLRGGAFF
12 | TRBJ1-5 | TRBV6-2/TRBV6-3 | CASSYPNQPHHF
15 | TRBJ1-1 | TRBV5-6 | CASSLDRGLDTEAFF
13 | TRBJ1-2 | TRBV5-1 | CASSLGDSYGYTF
19 | TRBJ2-3 | TRBV6-1 | CASSSSGIAGRPSTDTQYF
14 | TRBJ1-5 | TRBV3-1 | CASSHGVLGQPQHF
14 | TRBJ2-3 | TRBV2 | CASITGAWTDTQYF
16 | TRBJ1-4 | TRBV4-1 | CASSPVSGASNEKLFF
13 | TRBJ1-2 | TRBV27 | CASSPDRDYGYTF
16 | TRBJ1-4 | TRBV4-1 | CASSPRHTGGSAKLFF
14 | TRBJ1-2 | TRBV6-5 | CASSYRQVDYGYTF
16 | TRBJ2-4 | TRBV7-9 | CASSLWVRGRFIIQYF
14 | TRBJ1-1 | TRBV12-3/TRBV12-4 | CASSSPGVNTEAFF
15 | TRBJ2-5 | TRBV5-1 | CASSLAGTEEETQYF
13 | TRBJ1-1 | TRBV29-1 | CSTRQSLTTEAFF
15 | TRBJ1-1 | TRBV5-1 | CASSPQGAGSTEAFF
15 | TRBJ2-7 | TRBV5-1 | CASSGGGTGTYEQYF
14 | TRBJ1-3 | TRBV7-2 | CASSRESSGNTIYF
13 | TRBJ2-3 | TRBV3-1 | CASSPYTKDTQYF
12 | TRBJ2-7 | TRBV7-2 | CASSLGSGVQYF
12 | TRBJ2-5 | TRBV4-1 | CASSQDGQTQYF
15 | TRBJ1-1 | TRBV4-1 | CASSPGQGVSTEAFF
12 | TRBJ1-2 | TRBV12-3/TRBV12-4 | CASSLTEGGYTF
14 | TRBJ1-6 | TRBV7-2 | CASSQTGFGSPLHF
13 | TRBJ1-4 | TRBV7-9 | CASSSPRTGKLFF
15 | TRBJ1-1 | TRBV5-1 | CASRQRPQEATEAFF
16 | TRBJ2-1 | TRBV28 | CASSPSGGASYNEQFF
14 | TRBJ1-1 | TRBV24-1 | CATRAQGASTEAFF
15 | TRBJ1-1 | TRBV5-1 | CASSFPGTGGTEAFF
14 | TRBJ1-4 | TRBV6-1 | CASSERSGQGSLFF
14 | TRBJ2-2 | TRBV4-3 | CASSQEPGSGELFF
16 | TRBJ1-3 | TRBV7-9 | CASSPRDRVKRNTIYF
15 | TRBJ1-5 | TRBV3-1 | CASSPLGQSNQPQHF
21 | TRBJ2-4 | TRBV12-3/TRBV12-4 | CASSLWLGSGGVGVGKNIQYF
15 | TRBJ1-2 | TRBV7-9 | CASSLDSGTGLPYTF
16 | TRBJ1-1 | TRBV7-2 | CASSLNTLSENTEAFF
15 | TRBJ1-5 | TRBV3-1 | CASSQGAGNNQPQHF
14 | TRBJ2-3 | TRBV2 | CATQPRGGKDTQYF
14 | TRBJ2-1 | TRBV9 | CASSAGILYNEQFF
13 | TRBJ1-2 | TRBV6-5 | CASKGGGEYGYTF
16 | TRBJ2-5 | TRBV12-3/TRBV12-4 | CASSPRKWGGQETQYF
15 | TRBJ2-1 | TRBV2 | CASSGGQGAYNEQFF
15 | TRBJ2-2 | TRBV5-1 | CASGQGASDTGELFF
14 | TRBJ2-1 | TRBV12-3/TRBV12-4 | CASSSAGGPDEQFF